The rows below give T cell receptor beta chains drawn from one sample of a study of T-cell reconstitution after alpha-beta-depleted transplantation in children. One entry per CDR3 protein results from TCRdb running MiXCR on the PCR reads. The sample lists around 370,000 distinct CDR3 sequences, 10% occurring once. Sample: PBMCs from the stem cell graft donor, taken from the stem cell graft. The origin of the receptors is a human donor who donated a stem cell graft to a child with acute lymphoblastic leukemia. The CDR3 runs from the conserved cysteine through the conserved F or W. Each record gives: J gene, V gene, clone size, D gene, CDR3 protein, CDR3 DNA. D genes are given only for firm matches. Clone size is not always given. Where it is, it says once, few, many or a class for expanded clones.

J: TRBJ1-4; V: TRBV7-9; size: few; D: NA; CDR3: CASRQLGTHEKLFF; DNA: TGTGCCAGCAGACAACTCGGGACTCATGAAAAACTGTTTTTT
J: TRBJ2-3; V: TRBV28; size: NA; D: TRBD2; CDR3: CASSPGLVSTDTQYF; DNA: TGTGCCAGCAGTCCAGGACTAGTTAGCACAGATACGCAGTATTTT
J: TRBJ1-4; V: TRBV7-3; size: NA; D: NA; CDR3: CASSLTRADELFF; DNA: TGTGCCAGCAGCTTAACGAGGGCAGACGAACTGTTTTTT
J: TRBJ1-5; V: TRBV6-1; size: NA; D: NA; CDR3: CASSERGGQPQHF; DNA: TGTGCCAGCAGTGAAAGGGGGGGGCAGCCCCAGCATTTT
J: TRBJ2-7; V: TRBV5-1; size: NA; D: NA; CDR3: CASSLGSPAYEQYF; DNA: TGCGCCAGCAGCTTAGGTTCTCCGGCCTACGAGCAGTACTTC
J: TRBJ2-1; V: TRBV7-2; size: many; D: TRBD2; CDR3: CASSSLAGAYNEQFF; DNA: TGTGCCAGCAGCTCCTTAGCGGGAGCCTACAATGAGCAGTTCTTC
J: TRBJ1-2; V: TRBV7-9; size: few; D: NA; CDR3: CASSFRRSNYGYTF; DNA: TGTGCCAGCAGCTTCCGCAGGAGCAACTATGGCTACACCTTC
J: TRBJ1-4; V: TRBV3-1; size: few; D: NA; CDR3: CASSPGLAREKLFF; DNA: TGTGCCAGCAGCCCCGGACTAGCGAGGGAAAAACTGTTTTTT
J: TRBJ2-1; V: TRBV11-2; size: many; D: NA; CDR3: CASSLSPGELTYNEQFF; DNA: TGTGCCAGCAGCTTGAGCCCAGGGGAACTTACCTACAATGAGCAGTTCTTC
J: TRBJ1-1; V: TRBV5-1; size: few; D: NA; CDR3: CASSLPTDMNTEAFF; DNA: TGCGCCAGCAGCTTGCCAACAGACATGAACACTGAAGCTTTCTTT
J: TRBJ2-1; V: TRBV7-8; size: many; D: TRBD2; CDR3: CASSVSLGTSGYNEQFF; DNA: TGTGCCAGCAGCGTATCCCTCGGGACTAGCGGATACAATGAGCAGTTCTTC
J: TRBJ1-5; V: TRBV12-3/TRBV12-4; size: NA; D: TRBD1; CDR3: CASSASGTGMNQPQHF; DNA: TGTGCCAGCAGTGCCTCCGGGACAGGCATGAATCAGCCCCAGCATTTT
J: TRBJ1-4; V: TRBV4-1; size: NA; D: NA; CDR3: CASSRHSEKLFF; DNA: TGCGCCAGCAGCCGCCACAGTGAAAAACTGTTTTTT
J: TRBJ2-1; V: TRBV20-1; size: many; D: TRBD1; CDR3: CSARQGANEQFF; DNA: TGCAGTGCGAGGCAGGGGGCAAATGAGCAGTTCTTC
J: TRBJ1-1; V: TRBV11-2; size: NA; D: NA; CDR3: CASSLRAANTEAFF; DNA: TGTGCCAGCAGCTTACGGGCGGCGAACACTGAAGCTTTCTTT